This T cell receptor (beta chain) is drawn from a study of T cells in Graves' hyperthyroidism and ophthalmopathy (dated by TCRdb to about 2019). In the study overall: Peripheral blood samples were taken at initial diagnosis, before any treatment was given. A discovery cohort of 95 to 100 patients, about 43 with Graves' ophthalmopathy and fewer than 65 with stable Graves' hyperthyroidism, was used to find distinguishing TCR V-J signatures. Prospective prediction of ophthalmopathy was tested in an independent validation cohort of under 20 hyperthyroidism patients and 15 to 17 patients who later progressed to ophthalmopathy. The 90 or so discovery patients were randomly split 7:3 into training and test sets. The study also compared thyroid tissue and blood T-cell repertoires from about six Graves' hyperthyroidism patients. After sampling, hyperthyroidism patients received methimazole starting at 30 mg daily, and ophthalmopathy patients received high-dose intravenous methylprednisolone. The paper describes TCR Vbeta CDR3 sequencing of 135 peripheral blood samples, made up of 43 ophthalmopathy patients, around 73 hyperthyroidism patients and 17 progressor patients.

Ophthalmopathy patients had moderately to severely active disease, with a Clinical Activity Score of 3 or more, a NOSPECS grade of 4 or more, and a disease duration of less than 3 months. Exclusion was applied to patients with uncontrolled infections, other autoimmune diseases, pregnancy or lactation. Clinical symptoms, serum thyroxine and TRAb, thyroid ultrasound, and orbital computed tomography formed the basis for the diagnoses. PBMCs were isolated from about 9 ml of fresh peripheral blood by Ficoll-Paque density gradient centrifugation. Total RNA was extracted with Trizol reagent, and quality was checked on an Agilent 2100 Bioanalyzer. Ten or more counts support this clonotype. Its recognized antigen is unknown. Base qualities are missing; no much larger clone stands one base away. TCR beta CDR3 regions were amplified from RNA transcripts. A first-round RT-PCR of the TCR CDR3 used the HTBI primer set with the Qiagen OneStep RT-PCR kit. A second multiplex PCR round built the libraries, followed by size selection and purification. Libraries were sequenced paired-end with 100 bp reads on an Illumina HiSeq2000. The authors' analysis ran thus. SOAPnuke was used to process the raw data, with reads discarded if the reads contained adapters or uncalled bases, had a mean Phred below 15, or lacked an exact constant-primer or identifier match. High-quality paired reads were merged using COPE v1.2.5, and each unique nucleotide sequence was defined as a clonotype. Clonotypes were aligned to IMGT TRBV, TRBD and TRBJ reference segments using MiTCR v1.1. Analysis was restricted to V-J combinations with a frequency above 0.0001, which covered roughly 99% of repertoires. The TCS score was defined as F50 (clonal expansion) divided by E x V (chaos), with BLOSUM62-based TCRdist calculated between CDR3 peptides within each V-J. Welch's t-statistics and random forest reduced around 510 V-J features to 13, which were used in a naive Bayes classifier (R e1071). TCRdb trimmed public reads at Q25 via fastp, called clones via MiXCR and kept in-frame beta chains. Under each unique CDR3 protein, matching rows form one entry showing the most common genes and DNA. These V and J calls derive from TCRdb rather than the authors' analysis. Counted in this sample were about 520,000 distinct CDR3 sequences; approximately 25% of them appeared once. Of the sample, 10% to 12% is held by the ten largest clones.

The germline V gene (reference sequence) gives CDR1 as SGHAT and CDR2 as FQDESV. V loses 3 bases, J loses 1 base, and the germline ends lie 21 bases apart. The CDR3 goes from the cysteine to the phenylalanine over 18 residues. CDR3 DNA only is kept here, 54 bases in frame from base 1. Points the paper makes about the study in general: In validation, progression to ophthalmopathy was predicted by the model with roughly 69% sensitivity and 72% to 80% specificity, a median of roughly six months before onset. Blood samples also contained most of the expanded thyroid clonotypes (frequency above 0.001), which suggests that blood repertoires may reflect thyroid immune responses. Sample size was not statistically predetermined, and investigators were not blinded to group allocation. In cross-validation, a model built on a 13 V-J signature told ophthalmopathy apart from stable hyperthyroidism with under 90% sensitivity and approximately 81% specificity, and in testing the same model reached 80%/75%.

The TCR sequence derives from a woman aged 25 to 39 with Graves' ophthalmopathy. The sample comprised blood. The rearranged chain carries TRBV11-1 and TRBJ1-1; no confident D gene assignment can be made. Read as DNA, the sequence is TGTGCCAGCAGCTTCGGTCCTACCATCGGGGTCGGGAACACTGAAGCTTTCTTT. It translates as CASSFGPTIGVGNTEAFF.